Below are 8 T cell receptor beta chains sequenced from a single sample in a study of shared clonotypes between healthy human individuals. Naive CD8 cells lacked CD45RO and underwent positive selection for CCR7, leaving out terminally differentiated effector memory CD45RA+ cells. Profiling relied on immunoSEQ multiplex PCR, and the TCRdb table lists in-frame clones only, not all of them. The data contain around 2,100,000 clones, roughly 95% of them seen just once; the ten biggest clones take up around 1.2%. Sequencing input: naive CD8+ T cells sorted from blood. The receptors were gathered from a man younger than 35 in good health.

The V gene is TRBV15, the J gene TRBJ2-7, with a tentative D call TRBD1 (9 bases). Germline assignment: CDR1 LNHNV and CDR2 YYDKDF (reference sequence). This CDR3 spans 14 amino acids. The germline V and J ends were trimmed by 6 bases and 4 bases, with 16 bases remaining between them. CDR3 in DNA: TGTGCCACCAGTAGCGGGACAGGGCGATACGAGCAGTACTTC. Its protein product is CATSSGTGRYEQYF.

The chain recombines TRBV27 with TRBJ2-1; 8 nucleotides align to TRBD2. Germline trimming cut 0 bases from V and 4 bases from J; bases unmatched to any gene: 5. The CDR3 sequence is 16 residues long. The V gene's germline CDR1 is MNHEY and CDR2 SMNVEV (reference sequence). CDR3: CASSLSGGLGYNEQFF. Written as DNA, the CDR3 is TGTGCCAGCAGTTTATCCGGGGGACTAGGTTACAATGAGCAGTTCTTC.

V is TRBV6-5 and J is TRBJ1-3, with 9 bases fitting TRBD1. The germline gives CDR1 MNHEY, CDR2 SVGAGI. Trimming at V came to 8 bases and at J to 4 bases, leaving 3 bases not matched to a gene. This CDR3 has 13 residues. DNA for the CDR3: TGTGCCAGCGGGACAGGGCTCGGAAACACCATATATTTT. This translates into CASGTGLGNTIYF.

V and J are TRBV6-5 and TRBJ1-5; D may be TRBD1 (5 bases). Trimming removed 6 bases from V and 2 bases from J, with 14 bases in between. Looked up from germline, CDR1 is MNHEY and CDR2 is SVGAGI. The CDR3 contains 15 residues. This CDR3 is CASSRDLGGNQPQHF. The CDR3 nucleotides read TGTGCCAGCAGCCGGGACCTAGGGGGCAATCAGCCCCAGCATTTT.

The gene calls are TRBV2 and TRBJ1-1, with D perhaps matching TRBD1 (5 bases). The CDR3 runs to 12 residues. The V end lost 8 bases, the J end lost 4 bases, and 11 bases lay between the germline ends. Per the germline V gene, CDR1 is SNHLY and CDR2 is FYNNEI. CDR3 loop: CASRVGATEAFF. The CDR3 DNA is TGTGCCAGCCGAGTCGGGGCCACTGAAGCTTTCTTT. The whole variable domain, remainder taken from reference TRBV2 and TRBJ1-1, is EPEVTQTPSHQVTQMGQEVILRCVPISNHLYFYWYRQILGQKVEFLVSFYNNEISEKSEIFDDQFSVERPDGSNFTLKIRSTKLEDSAMYFCASRVGATEAFFGQGTRLTVV.

This CDR3 reads CASSIVAPGGTQYF. The CDR3, as DNA: TGTGCCAGTAGTATAGTGGCTCCCGGGGGTACGCAGTATTTT. The rearrangement joins TRBV19 to TRBJ2-3; perhaps TRBD2 as D (6 bases). Per the germline V gene, CDR1 is LNHDA and CDR2 is SQIVND (reference sequence). The ends were cut back, 1 base at V and 8 bases at J, with 13 bases in the middle. The CDR3 consists of 14 residues. Drawing the rest from reference TRBV19 and TRBJ2-3, the complete variable domain is DGGITQSPKYLFRKEGQNVTLSCEQNLNHDAMYWYRQDPGQGLRLIYYSQIVNDFQKGDIAEGYSVSREKKESFPLTVTSAQKNPTAFYLCASSIVAPGGTQYFGPGTRLTVL.

This rearrangement joins TRBV10-2 to TRBJ1-1; possibly TRBD1 for D (6 bases). The CDR3 is made up of 15 amino acids. The V gene lost 2 bases and the J gene lost 5 bases, with 15 bases spanning the gap. CDR1 is WSHSY and CDR2 is SAAADI in the germline V gene. CDR3 residues: CASSEMEGVKTEAFF. The CDR3 DNA sequence: TGCGCCAGCAGTGAGATGGAGGGGGTAAAGACTGAAGCTTTCTTT.

The V gene is TRBV5-4, the J gene TRBJ2-2; 13 bases agree with TRBD2. The germline V gene has CDR1 SGHNT and CDR2 YYREEE (reference sequence). CDR3 size: 16 residues. V lost 4 bases, J lost 4 bases, and 4 bases stayed unmatched. The DNA for the CDR3 is TGTGCCAGCAGCCTACTAGCGGGAGGGCCCACCGGGGAGCTGTTTTTT. Its translation is CASSLLAGGPTGELFF. Drawing the rest from reference TRBV5-4 and TRBJ2-2, the complete variable domain is ETGVTQSPTHLIKTRGQQVTLRCSSQSGHNTVSWYQQALGQGPQFIFQYYREEENGRGNFPPRFSGLQFPNYSSELNVNALELDDSALYLCASSLLAGGPTGELFFGEGSRLTVL.